This T cell receptor (beta chain) is drawn from a study of CD8 T cells in Susac syndrome. This clonotype has only a few counts. TCR beta was sequenced from blood CD8+ and CD4+ T cells. The RNA, about 0.5 to 1 ug, was put through reverse transcription using random hexamers. With immunoSEQ multiplex PCR, TCR beta CDR3 was amplified across 54 Vbeta and 13 Jbeta. MiXCR, run by TCRdb on the immunoSEQ multiplex PCR reads, gives a single entry per CDR3 protein. The top ten clones hold 0.2% of a sample with under 70,000 distinct CDR3 sequences, around nine tenths of them seen once. Deletions cut 2 bases from V and 3 bases from J, with 8 bases between. The CDR3 is 13 residues long.

Sequencing used CD8+ T cells from PBMCs. The V gene is TRBV12-3 or TRBV12-4, the J gene TRBJ2-7; unclear D gene. This sequence originates from a human donor in good health. The CDR3 bases are TGTGCCAGCAGTTTATTGTCCCGCTACGAGCAGTACTTC. Residues: CASSLLSRYEQYF.